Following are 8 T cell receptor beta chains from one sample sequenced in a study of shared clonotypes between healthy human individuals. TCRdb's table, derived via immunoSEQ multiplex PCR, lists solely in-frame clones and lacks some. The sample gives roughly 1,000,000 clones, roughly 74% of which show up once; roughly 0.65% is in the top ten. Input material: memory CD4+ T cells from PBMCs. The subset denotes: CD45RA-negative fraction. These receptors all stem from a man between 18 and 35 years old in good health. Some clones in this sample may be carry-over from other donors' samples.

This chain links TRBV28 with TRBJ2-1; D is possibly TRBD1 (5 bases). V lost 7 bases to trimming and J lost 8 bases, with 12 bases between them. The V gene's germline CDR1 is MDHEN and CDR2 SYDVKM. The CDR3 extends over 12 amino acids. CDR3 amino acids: CASTISRDEQFF. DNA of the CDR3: TGTGCCAGCACCATCAGCAGGGATGAGCAGTTCTTC.

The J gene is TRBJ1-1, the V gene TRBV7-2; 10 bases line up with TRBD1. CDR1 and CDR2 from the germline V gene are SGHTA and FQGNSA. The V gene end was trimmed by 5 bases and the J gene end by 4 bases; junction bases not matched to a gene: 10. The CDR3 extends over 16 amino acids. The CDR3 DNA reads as TGTGCCAGCAGCCCGAGACAGGGGGCGCTGAGCACTGAAGCTTTCTTT. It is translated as CASSPRQGALSTEAFF.

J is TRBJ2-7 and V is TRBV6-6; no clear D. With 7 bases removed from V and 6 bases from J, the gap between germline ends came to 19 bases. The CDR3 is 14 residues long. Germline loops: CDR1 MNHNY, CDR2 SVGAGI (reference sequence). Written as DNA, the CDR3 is TGTGCCAGCACCCCCCGGCAGGAAACGTCCGAGCAGTACTTC. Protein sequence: CASTPRQETSEQYF.

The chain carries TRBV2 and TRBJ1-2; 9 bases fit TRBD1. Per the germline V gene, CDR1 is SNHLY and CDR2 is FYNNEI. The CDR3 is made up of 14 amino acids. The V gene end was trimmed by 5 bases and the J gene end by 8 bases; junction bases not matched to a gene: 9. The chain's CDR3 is CASSWDRAAKGYTF. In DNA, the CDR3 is TGTGCCAGCAGTTGGGACAGGGCGGCTAAGGGCTACACCTTC.

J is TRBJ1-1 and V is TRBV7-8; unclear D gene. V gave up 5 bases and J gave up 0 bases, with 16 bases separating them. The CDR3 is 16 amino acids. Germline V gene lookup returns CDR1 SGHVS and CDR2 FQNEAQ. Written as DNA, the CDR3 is TGTGCCAGCAGCCCCCGACGGGGTAACATGAACACTGAAGCTTTCTTT. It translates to CASSPRRGNMNTEAFF.

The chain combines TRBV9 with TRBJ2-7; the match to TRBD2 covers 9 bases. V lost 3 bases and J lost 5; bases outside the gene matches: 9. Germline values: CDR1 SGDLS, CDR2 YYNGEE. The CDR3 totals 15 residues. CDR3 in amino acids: CASSASLAGRDEQYF. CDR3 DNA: TGTGCCAGCAGCGCATCGCTAGCGGGAAGGGACGAGCAGTACTTC.

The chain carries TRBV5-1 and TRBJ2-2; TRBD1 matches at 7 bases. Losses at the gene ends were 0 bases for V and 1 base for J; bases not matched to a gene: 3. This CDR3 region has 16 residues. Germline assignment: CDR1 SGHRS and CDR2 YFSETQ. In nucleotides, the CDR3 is TGCGCCAGCAGCTTGGTCGCAGGGGGGAACACCGGGGAGCTGTTTTTT. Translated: CASSLVAGGNTGELFF. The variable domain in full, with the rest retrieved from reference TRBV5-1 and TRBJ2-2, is KAGVTQTPRYLIKTRGQQVTLSCSPISGHRSVSWYQQTPGQGLQFLFEYFSETQRNKGNFPGRFSGRQFSNSRSEMNVSTLELGDSALYLCASSLVAGGNTGELFFGEGSRLTVL.

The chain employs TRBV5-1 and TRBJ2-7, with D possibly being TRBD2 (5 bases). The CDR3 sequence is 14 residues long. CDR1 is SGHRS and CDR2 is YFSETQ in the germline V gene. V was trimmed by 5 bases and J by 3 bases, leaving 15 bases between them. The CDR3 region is CASRKGLRDYEQYF. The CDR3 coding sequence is TGCGCCAGCAGAAAAGGGCTACGGGACTACGAGCAGTACTTC.